The 13 T cell receptor beta chains below all came from one sample that was sequenced in a study of CD8 T cells in ankylosing spondylitis. Notes on the study in general: Apparently characteristic of ankylosing spondylitis blood was a TCR beta motif (fewer than ten highly homologous variants).

TCRdb reprocessed the 5' RACE reads with MiXCR, giving one entry per CDR3 protein. This table holds around 480,000 distinct CDR3 sequences, approximately 17% found once. These receptors' targets are unknown. The sequencing input was blood, either unsorted or a sorted T cell fraction (not recorded which). The receptors here all came from a male donor with ankylosing spondylitis.

This clonotype has more than one count but fewer than ten. The chain recombines TRBV20-1 with TRBJ1-1; D unresolved. The CDR3 runs to 14 residues. Germline values: CDR1 DFQATT, CDR2 SNEGSKA (reference sequence). With 3 bases removed from V and 0 bases from J, the gap between germline ends came to 11 bases. The CDR3 DNA reads TGCAGTGCTAGTCGGGGTCACATGAACACTGAAGCTTTCTTT. This encodes CSASRGHMNTEAFF.

This clonotype was seen a handful of times. This chain joins TRBV5-1 and TRBJ1-2; a possible D gene is TRBD1 (6 bases). Trimming shortened V by 0 bases and J by 8 bases, and 14 bases separated the two germline ends. Germline assignment: CDR1 SGHRS and CDR2 YFSETQ. The CDR3 loop spans 14 amino acids. CDR3: CASSLGDNSRGYTF. DNA of the CDR3: TGCGCCAGCAGCTTGGGGGACAACTCTAGAGGCTACACCTTC. Looking up the rest from reference TRBV5-1 and TRBJ1-2 gives the full variable domain: KAGVTQTPRYLIKTRGQQVTLSCSPISGHRSVSWYQQTPGQGLQFLFEYFSETQRNKGNFPGRFSGRQFSNSRSEMNVSTLELGDSALYLCASSLGDNSRGYTFGSGTRLTVV.

This clonotype was picked up many times. CDR3 DNA sequence: TGCGCCAGCAGCTTTTTATCCGAGAACAATGAGCAGTTCTTC. Its protein product is CASSFLSENNEQFF. This sequence joins TRBV5-1 and TRBJ2-1; no clear D gene. V lost 2 bases, J lost 5 bases, and 11 bases lay in between. CDR3 length equals 14 residues. The germline V gene has CDR1 SGHRS and CDR2 YFSETQ.

In this sample, this clonotype turned up many times. This chain links TRBV10-3 with TRBJ2-1, with 9 positions matching TRBD2. Per the germline V gene, CDR1 is ENHRY and CDR2 is SYGVKD. The CDR3 length is 15 residues. Losses at the gene ends were 6 bases for V and 5 bases for J; bases not matched to a gene: 8. The CDR3: CAISLTSGDDNEQFF. CDR3 bases: TGTGCCATCAGCTTGACTAGCGGAGACGACAATGAGCAGTTCTTC.

The chain uses TRBV30 and TRBJ2-2; 9 nucleotides agree with TRBD1. Germline CDR1 GTSNPN, CDR2 SVGIG (reference sequence). The CDR3 length is 15 residues. With 3 bases clipped from V and 8 bases from J, the junction kept 10 bases outside the gene matches. The CDR3: CAWRRPGQGFGELFF. The CDR3 nucleotides read TGTGCCTGGAGGCGACCGGGACAGGGATTTGGGGAGCTGTTTTTT.

This clonotype was seen a few times. A junction boundary mismatches the germline segment, possibly from a read error. The V call is TRBV11-2, the J call TRBJ2-1; TRBD2 matches 14 bases. This CDR3 spans 13 amino acids. The V gene's germline CDR1 is SGHAT and CDR2 FQNNGV. The DNA of the CDR3 is TGTGCCAGCAGCTTAATCGGGGGACTAGCGGGGGACTTC. Amino acid sequence: CASSLIGGLAGDF.

The sample holds many counts of this clonotype. The chain employs TRBV10-3 and TRBJ2-7; 8 bases are shared with TRBD2. V shed 10 bases and J 5 bases; nucleotides not matched to a gene: 16. Germline assignment: CDR1 ENHRY and CDR2 SYGVKD. The CDR3 totals 15 residues. CDR3 DNA sequence: TGTGCCACAGGAAAAGAAGCGGGACTAGTTGACGAGCAGTACTTC. Its protein product is CATGKEAGLVDEQYF.

V is TRBV3-1 and J is TRBJ2-2; 10 bases match TRBD2. The CDR3 totals 21 residues. Germline assignment: CDR1 LGHDT and CDR2 YNNKEL (reference sequence). With V trimmed by 0 bases and J by 4 bases, 17 bases remained unmatched. DNA of the CDR3: TGTGCCAGCAGCCAAGAAGGGAAAGGGGGCGCTAGCGGGGGACGCACCGGGGAGCTGTTTTTT. It codes for CASSQEGKGGASGGRTGELFF.

The chain couples TRBV2 to TRBJ1-4, with D maybe TRBD1 (5 bases). V gave up 7 bases and J gave up 4 bases, with 19 bases separating them. Germline CDR1 SNHLY, CDR2 FYNNEI. This CDR3 comprises 16 residues. The CDR3 DNA sequence: TGTGCCAGCAACAGAGGCAGGGTCCCGTTTAATGAAAAACTGTTTTTT. Translated, it gives CASNRGRVPFNEKLFF.

V gene TRBV20-1 combines with J gene TRBJ1-6; TRBD1 matches 12 bases. The CDR3 is 16 amino acids. Unmatched junction bases numbered 12, after V lost 6 bases and J lost 9 bases. CDR1 is DFQATT and CDR2 is SNEGSKA in the germline V gene (reference sequence). CDR3 amino acids: CSAPTLPGQGASPLHF. The CDR3 coding sequence is TGCAGTGCCCCAACACTCCCGGGACAGGGGGCTTCACCCCTCCACTTT.

This clonotype was observed a few times. The rearrangement links TRBV4-3 to TRBJ2-7, with D possibly matching TRBD1 (6 bases). The CDR3 covers 16 residues. Germline loops: CDR1 LGHNA, CDR2 YSLEER. Trimming shortened V by 3 bases and J by 3 bases, and 18 bases separated the two germline ends. The CDR3 loop is CASSQDSQIRGYEQYF. CDR3 nucleotides: TGCGCCAGCAGCCAGGACTCACAAATCAGGGGCTACGAGCAGTACTTC.

This rearrangement joins TRBV28 to TRBJ2-7, with 7 nucleotides matching TRBD1. Germline V gene lookup returns CDR1 MDHEN and CDR2 SYDVKM. This CDR3 spans 13 amino acids. V lost 10 bases and J lost 5; bases outside the gene matches: 11. The chain's CDR3 is CATRRTGANEQYF. The DNA of the CDR3 is TGTGCCACCCGGAGGACAGGCGCTAACGAGCAGTACTTC.

In its sample, this clonotype was seen a few times. The V and J genes are TRBV9 and TRBJ1-5; 7 bases align to TRBD1. Trimming at V came to 0 bases and at J to 3 bases, leaving 18 bases not matched to a gene. The CDR3 consists of 20 residues. Per the germline V gene, CDR1 is SGDLS and CDR2 is YYNGEE. The CDR3 region is CASSVENHTGVAGNNQPQHF. The CDR3 DNA sequence: TGTGCCAGCAGCGTAGAAAATCACACAGGGGTTGCGGGCAACAATCAGCCCCAGCATTTT.